The next 17 T cell receptor beta chains were all read from a single sample in a study of graft-versus-host responses after intestinal transplantation (dated by TCRdb to the early 2020s). The label giving this sample's time point can be read as: cells obtained before transplantation from donor or recipient. To prepare the library, the immunoSEQ multiplex PCR assay was applied. Drawn from immuneACCESS, this table holds only the in-frame rearrangements with V and J called that TCRdb kept. Clones are partly lost; checked studies trace under half to an unresolved V gene and leave the rest unexplained. The sample data list about 120,000 clones, and over 85% of these were observed just once. The ten largest clones add up to more than 0.1% of the sample. These receptors lack a known antigen. The specimen was unstimulated CD4+ T cells sorted from spleen or lymph node cells, collected before intestinal transplant. The receptors here all came from a human donor who received an intestinal transplant.

This clone was seen only once. The V call is TRBV6-6, the J call TRBJ2-7; D is possibly TRBD2 (6 bases). The germline V gene has CDR1 MNHNY and CDR2 SVGAGI (reference sequence). CDR3 length: 13 amino acids. Trimming pared 5 bases from V and 5 bases from J, leaving 13 bases between. CDR3 in amino acids: CASSPGTPNEQYF. The CDR3 bases are TGTGCCAGCAGTCCCGGGACTCCAAACGAGCAGTACTTC.

This clone was found a few times. V gene TRBV9 combines with J gene TRBJ2-3, with a weak D call TRBD2 (6 bases). The CDR3 length is 13 residues. CDR1 and CDR2 (germline): SGDLS, YYNGEE. V was clipped by 3 bases and J by 4 bases, with 9 bases between them. Here the CDR3 DNA reads TGTGCCAGCAGCGCGACTAGTTCAGATACGCAGTATTTT. Translating it yields CASSATSSDTQYF.

The J gene is TRBJ2-3, the V gene TRBV10-3; TRBD2 matches at 11 bases. V gave up 4 bases and J gave up 3 bases; unmatched junction bases: 3. This CDR3 comprises 15 residues. Per the germline V gene, CDR1 is ENHRY and CDR2 is SYGVKD. This CDR3 is CAISGVAGGTDTQYF. The DNA for the CDR3 is TGTGCCATCAGTGGGGTAGCGGGAGGGACAGATACGCAGTATTTT.

The V call is TRBV18, the J call TRBJ1-5; D is unresolved. V dropped 1 base and J dropped 2 bases, with 6 bases sitting between them. This CDR3 has 14 amino acids. Germline CDR1 is KGHSH and CDR2 is LQKENI. CDR3 region: CASSPRSGNQPQHF. CDR3 DNA sequence: TGTGCCAGCTCACCACGGTCCGGCAATCAGCCCCAGCATTTT.

About this clone: The same CDR3 can be traced to other DNA sequences in this sample. The chain combines TRBV5-1 with TRBJ2-5; D is possibly TRBD1 (5 bases). The germline gives CDR1 SGHRS, CDR2 YFSETQ. The CDR3 is 13 residues long. V gave up 0 bases and J gave up 5 bases, with 8 bases separating them. The CDR3 loop reads CASSLGPGETQYF. The CDR3 nucleotides read TGCGCCAGCAGCTTGGGACCAGGGGAGACCCAGTACTTC.

The J gene is TRBJ2-3, the V gene TRBV7-6; D might be TRBD1 (6 bases). Trimming stripped 1 base from V and 1 base from J, with 9 bases between. The CDR3 sequence is 15 residues long. Germline V gene sequence: CDR1 SGHVS, CDR2 FNYEAQ. The CDR3 protein is CASSLEPGGTDTQYF. Written as DNA, the CDR3 is TGTGCCAGCAGCTTAGAGCCAGGGGGCACAGATACGCAGTATTTT.

This clone was seen a few times. The chain has TRBV29-1 and TRBJ1-1; TRBD1 might be the D (6 bases). Germline V gene lookup returns CDR1 SQVTM and CDR2 ANQGSEA. V was trimmed by 2 bases and J by 0 bases, leaving 13 bases between them. The CDR3 sequence is 15 residues long. The chain's CDR3 is CSVETDSRMNTEAFF. DNA of the CDR3: TGCAGCGTTGAAACGGACAGCAGGATGAACACTGAAGCTTTCTTT.

DNA of the CDR3: TGTGCCAGCACTTTGACCGGGACAGGGAACTACGAGCAGTACTTC. Translation gives CASTLTGTGNYEQYF. The chain links TRBV28 to TRBJ2-7; 9 bases map to TRBD1. The J segment lost 3 bases and the V segment lost 7 bases, leaving 10 bases of the junction unmatched. CDR3 size: 15 residues. Per germline, CDR1 MDHEN and CDR2 SYDVKM.

The rearrangement joins TRBV30 to TRBJ2-7; no reliable D call. The CDR3 sequence is 11 residues long. Germline lookup yields CDR1 GTSNPN and CDR2 SVGIG (reference sequence). The germline V and J ends were trimmed by 2 bases and 7 bases, with 9 bases remaining between them. CDR3: CAWSLGWEQYF. CDR3 DNA sequence: TGTGCCTGGAGTTTAGGATGGGAGCAGTACTTC. The full variable domain, in which reference TRBV30 and TRBJ2-7 provide the parts outside the CDR3, is SQTIHQWPATLVQPVGSPLSLECTVEGTSNPNLYWYRQAAGRGLQLLFYSVGIGQISSEVPQNLSASRPQDRQFILSSKKLLLSDSGFYLCAWSLGWEQYFGPGTRLTVT.

The chain employs TRBV4-1 and TRBJ2-4, with 11 bases that match TRBD2. The germline V gene has CDR1 MGHRA and CDR2 YSYEKL. V was clipped by 4 bases and J by 0 bases; unmatched bases: 17. The CDR3 sequence is 21 residues long. CDR3 amino acids: CASSPTVRLAGGRLAKNIQYF. The CDR3 region has the DNA TGCGCCAGCAGCCCTACCGTCCGGCTAGCGGGAGGCCGACTAGCCAAAAACATTCAGTACTTC.

The gene calls are TRBV5-1 and TRBJ1-1; D uncertain. Germline values: CDR1 SGHRS, CDR2 YFSETQ. The CDR3 runs to 14 residues. V was cut by 0 bases and J by 1 base, with 7 bases left in between. CDR3 region: CASSLGAANTEAFF. DNA for the CDR3: TGCGCCAGCAGCTTGGGGGCAGCGAACACTGAAGCTTTCTTT. The full variable domain, its missing parts supplied by reference TRBV5-1 and TRBJ1-1, is KAGVTQTPRYLIKTRGQQVTLSCSPISGHRSVSWYQQTPGQGLQFLFEYFSETQRNKGNFPGRFSGRQFSNSRSEMNVSTLELGDSALYLCASSLGAANTEAFFGQGTRLTVV.

The genes are TRBV18 and TRBJ1-3; 7 bases line up with TRBD1. With 0 bases clipped from V and 1 base from J, the junction kept 9 bases outside the gene matches. The germline V gene has CDR1 KGHSH and CDR2 LQKENI. This CDR3 is 18 amino acids long. The CDR3 sequence is CASSPPYRDRNSGNTIYF. The CDR3 DNA follows: TGTGCCAGCTCACCACCGTATCGGGACAGAAATTCTGGAAACACCATATATTTT.

This clone is a singleton in its sample. The chain has TRBV21-1 and TRBJ2-1; the table's D call, TRBD2, has no DNA check behind it. TRBV21-1 is a pseudogene segment. The CDR3 totals 15 residues. In nucleotides, the CDR3 is TGTGCCAGCAGCAAGGGACTAGCGGGGAGGAATGAGCAGTTCTTC. Translating it yields CASSKGLAGRNEQFF.

This chain joins TRBV25-1 and TRBJ2-2, with TRBD1 matching 8 bases. The germline gives CDR1 MGHDK, CDR2 SYGVNS. The CDR3 totals 14 residues. V shed 4 bases and J 4 bases; nucleotides not matched to a gene: 2. CDR3 region: CASSVTGATGELFF. The CDR3 nucleotides read TGTGCCAGCAGTGTGACAGGGGCCACCGGGGAGCTGTTTTTT.

This chain links TRBV21-1 with TRBJ1-2. TRBV21-1 constitutes a pseudogene. The CDR3 runs to 18 residues. CDR3 loop: CASTPHHTRSDGDYGYTF. The CDR3 bases are TGTGCCAGTACCCCTCACCATACAAGGTCGGATGGGGACTATGGCTACACCTTC.

The gene calls are TRBV6-5 and TRBJ2-1; 9 nucleotides agree with TRBD2. The germline V gene encodes CDR1 MNHEY and CDR2 SVGAGI. This CDR3 has 15 residues. V shed 6 bases and J 10 bases; nucleotides not matched to a gene: 13. The CDR3 nucleotides are TGTGCCAGCAGGTCCAGGCCGACTAGCGGCCGGGAGCAGTTCTTC. This gives the protein CASRSRPTSGREQFF.

In its sample, this clone was seen once. The genes are TRBV28 and TRBJ2-3; D gene uncertain. CDR1 is MDHEN and CDR2 is SYDVKM in the germline V gene. V lost 8 bases and J 2 bases, leaving 14 bases between the germline ends. The CDR3 has 14 amino acids. The CDR3 bases are TGTGCCAGCCAAATAGGCTACACCACAGATACGCAGTATTTT. The encoded protein is CASQIGYTTDTQYF.